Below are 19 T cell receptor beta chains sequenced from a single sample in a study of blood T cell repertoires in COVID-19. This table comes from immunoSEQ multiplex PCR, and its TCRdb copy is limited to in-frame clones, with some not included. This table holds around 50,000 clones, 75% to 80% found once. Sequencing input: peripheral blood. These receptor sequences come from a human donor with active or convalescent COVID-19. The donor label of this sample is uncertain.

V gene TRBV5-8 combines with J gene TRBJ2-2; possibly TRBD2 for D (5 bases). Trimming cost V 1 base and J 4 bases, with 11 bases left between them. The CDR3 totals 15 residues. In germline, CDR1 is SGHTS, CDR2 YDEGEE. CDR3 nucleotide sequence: TGTGCCAGCAGCTTGCCCGGGGTAGGCACCGGGGAGCTGTTTTTT. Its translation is CASSLPGVGTGELFF.

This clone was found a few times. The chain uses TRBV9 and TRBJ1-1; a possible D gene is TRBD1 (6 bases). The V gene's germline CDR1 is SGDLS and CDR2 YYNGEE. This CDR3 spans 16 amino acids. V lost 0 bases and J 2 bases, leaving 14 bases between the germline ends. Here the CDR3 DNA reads TGTGCCAGCAGCGTAGGGGGGAGCAGGGGAAACACTGAAGCTTTCTTT. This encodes CASSVGGSRGNTEAFF.

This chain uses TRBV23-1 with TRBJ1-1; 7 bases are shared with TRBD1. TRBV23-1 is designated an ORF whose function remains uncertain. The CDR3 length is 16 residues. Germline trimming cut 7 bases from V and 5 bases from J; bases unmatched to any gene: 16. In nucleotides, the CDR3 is TGCGCCAGCAACCCACTCACAGGGGTAGAGGGGACTGAAGCTTTCTTT. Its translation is CASNPLTGVEGTEAFF.

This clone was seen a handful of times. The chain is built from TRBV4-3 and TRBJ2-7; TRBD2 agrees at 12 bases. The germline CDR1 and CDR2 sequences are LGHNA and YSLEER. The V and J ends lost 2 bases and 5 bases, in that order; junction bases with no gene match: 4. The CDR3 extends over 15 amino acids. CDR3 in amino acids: CASSQLLAGGDEQYF. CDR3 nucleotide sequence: TGCGCCAGCAGCCAACTACTAGCGGGAGGAGACGAGCAGTACTTC.

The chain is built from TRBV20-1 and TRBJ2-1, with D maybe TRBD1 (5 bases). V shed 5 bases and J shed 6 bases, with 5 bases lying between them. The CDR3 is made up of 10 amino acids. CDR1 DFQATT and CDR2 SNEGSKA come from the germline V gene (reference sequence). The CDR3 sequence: CSAGANEQFF. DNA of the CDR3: TGCAGTGCTGGGGCCAATGAGCAGTTCTTC.

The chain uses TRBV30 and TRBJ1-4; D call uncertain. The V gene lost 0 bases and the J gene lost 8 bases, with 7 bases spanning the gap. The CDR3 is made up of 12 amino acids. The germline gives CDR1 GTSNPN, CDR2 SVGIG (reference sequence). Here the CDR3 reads CAWSVLREKLFF. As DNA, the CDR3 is TGTGCCTGGAGTGTATTGAGGGAAAAACTGTTTTTT.

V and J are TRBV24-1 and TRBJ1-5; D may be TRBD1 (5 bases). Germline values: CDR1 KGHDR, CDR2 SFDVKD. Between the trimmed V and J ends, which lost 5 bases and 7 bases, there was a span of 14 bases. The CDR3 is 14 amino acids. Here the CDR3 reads CATSGPGDPQPQHF. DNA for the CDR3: TGTGCCACCAGTGGGCCGGGGGATCCGCAGCCCCAGCATTTT.

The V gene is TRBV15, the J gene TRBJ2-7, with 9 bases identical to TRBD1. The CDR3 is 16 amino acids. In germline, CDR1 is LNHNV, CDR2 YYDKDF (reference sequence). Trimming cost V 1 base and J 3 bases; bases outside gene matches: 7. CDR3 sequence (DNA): TGTGCCACCAGCAGAGCTAAGGGGACAGGGATCTACGAGCAGTACTTC. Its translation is CATSRAKGTGIYEQYF.

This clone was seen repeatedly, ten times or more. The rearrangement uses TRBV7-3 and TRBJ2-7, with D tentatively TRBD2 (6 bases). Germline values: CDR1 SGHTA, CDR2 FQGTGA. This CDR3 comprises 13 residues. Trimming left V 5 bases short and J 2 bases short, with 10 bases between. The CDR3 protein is CASSQGGPYEQYF. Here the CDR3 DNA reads TGTGCCAGCAGCCAGGGAGGCCCCTACGAGCAGTACTTC.

CDR3 region: CASSSQGNTEAFF. CDR3 DNA sequence: TGTGCCAGCAGCTCCCAGGGGAACACTGAAGCTTTCTTT. The rearrangement uses TRBV11-3 and TRBJ1-1, with D perhaps TRBD1 (5 bases). Germline CDR1 reads SGHNT; CDR2 reads YENEEA. V gave up 4 bases and J gave up 1 base, with 7 bases separating them. This CDR3 comprises 13 residues.

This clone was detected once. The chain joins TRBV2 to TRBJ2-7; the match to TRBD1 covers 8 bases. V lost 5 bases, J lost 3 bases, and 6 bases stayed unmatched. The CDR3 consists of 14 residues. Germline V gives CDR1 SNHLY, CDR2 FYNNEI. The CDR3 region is CASSRRTGNYEQYF. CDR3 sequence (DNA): TGTGCCAGCAGTCGTCGGACAGGGAACTACGAGCAGTACTTC.

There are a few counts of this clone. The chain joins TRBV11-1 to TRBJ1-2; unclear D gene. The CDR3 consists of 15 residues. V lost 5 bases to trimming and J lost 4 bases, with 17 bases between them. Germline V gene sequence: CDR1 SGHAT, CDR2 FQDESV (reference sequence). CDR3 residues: CASSLAPELIYGYTF. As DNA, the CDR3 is TGTGCCAGCAGCCTTGCTCCTGAACTAATCTATGGCTACACCTTC. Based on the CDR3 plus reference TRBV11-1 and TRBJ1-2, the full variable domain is EAEVAQSPRYKITEKSQAVAFWCDPISGHATLYWYRQILGQGPELLVQFQDESVVDDSQLPKDRFSAERLKGVDSTLKIQPAELGDSAMYLCASSLAPELIYGYTFGSGTRLTVV.

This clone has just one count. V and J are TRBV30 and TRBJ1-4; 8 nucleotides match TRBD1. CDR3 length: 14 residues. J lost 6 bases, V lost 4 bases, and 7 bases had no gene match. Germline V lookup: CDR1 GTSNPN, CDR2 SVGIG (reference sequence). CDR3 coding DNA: TGTGCCTGGACATCCGGGACAGGCTATGAAAAACTGTTTTTT. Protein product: CAWTSGTGYEKLFF. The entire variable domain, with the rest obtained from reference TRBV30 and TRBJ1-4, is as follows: SQTIHQWPATLVQPVGSPLSLECTVEGTSNPNLYWYRQAAGRGLQLLFYSVGIGQISSEVPQNLSASRPQDRQFILSSKKLLLSDSGFYLCAWTSGTGYEKLFFGSGTQLSVL.

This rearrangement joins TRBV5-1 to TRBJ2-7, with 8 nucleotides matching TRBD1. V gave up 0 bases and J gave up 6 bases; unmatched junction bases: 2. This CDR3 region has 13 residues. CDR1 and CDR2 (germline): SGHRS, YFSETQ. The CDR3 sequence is CASSLETGAEQYF. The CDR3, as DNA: TGCGCCAGCAGCTTGGAGACAGGGGCCGAGCAGTACTTC.

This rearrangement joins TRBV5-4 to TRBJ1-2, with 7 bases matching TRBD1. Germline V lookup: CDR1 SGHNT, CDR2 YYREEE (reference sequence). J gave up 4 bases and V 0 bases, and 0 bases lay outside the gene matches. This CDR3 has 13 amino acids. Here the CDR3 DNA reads TGTGCCAGCAGCTTGGACAGGGGCTATGGCTACACCTTC. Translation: CASSLDRGYGYTF.

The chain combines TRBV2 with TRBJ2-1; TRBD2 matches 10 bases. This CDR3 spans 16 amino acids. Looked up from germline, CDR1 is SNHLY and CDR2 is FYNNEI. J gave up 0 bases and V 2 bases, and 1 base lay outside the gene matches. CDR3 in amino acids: CASSESSGGSYNEQFF. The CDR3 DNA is TGTGCCAGCAGTGAATCTAGCGGGGGCTCCTACAATGAGCAGTTCTTC.

The CDR3: CAISTGPRGTYEQYF. For the CDR3, the DNA is TGTGCCATCAGTACTGGACCACGGGGTACCTACGAGCAGTACTTC. The chain has TRBV10-3 and TRBJ2-7, with D possibly matching TRBD2 (5 bases). Germline CDR1 is ENHRY and CDR2 is SYGVKD. Trimming shortened V by 5 bases and J by 2 bases, and 16 bases separated the two germline ends. The CDR3 is made up of 15 amino acids.

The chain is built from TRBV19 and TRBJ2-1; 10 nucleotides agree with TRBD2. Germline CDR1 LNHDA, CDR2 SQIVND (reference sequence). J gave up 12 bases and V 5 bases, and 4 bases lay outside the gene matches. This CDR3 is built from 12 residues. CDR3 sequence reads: CASSSASGRQFF. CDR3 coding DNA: TGTGCCAGTAGTTCGGCTAGCGGGAGGCAGTTCTTC.

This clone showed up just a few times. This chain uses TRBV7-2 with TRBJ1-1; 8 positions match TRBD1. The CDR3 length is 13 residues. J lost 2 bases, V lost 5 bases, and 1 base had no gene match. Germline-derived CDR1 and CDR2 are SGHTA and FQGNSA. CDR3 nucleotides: TGTGCCAGCAGCGGACAGGGCAACACTGAAGCTTTCTTT. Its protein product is CASSGQGNTEAFF.